This T cell receptor beta chain was sequenced for a study of T cells after yellow fever vaccination. In the case of this clonotype: What it binds is unknown.

One entry per CDR3 protein results from TCRdb running MiXCR on the 5' RACE reads. The table includes some 500,000 distinct CDR3 sequences, roughly 12% detected once. Study-wide results and limits: Though weaker, the secondary response peaked faster, on day 5 versus 15. Some clonotypes were seen in both the CD4 and the CD8 compartments. These made up a small share and likely arose from convergent recombination.

The CDR3 runs 14 residues. V lost 4 bases and J lost 5; bases outside the gene matches: 4. Germline assignment: CDR1 DFQATT and CDR2 SNEGSKA (reference sequence). The V gene is TRBV20-1, the J gene TRBJ2-1; 11 bases are a match to TRBD2. This sample comprised PBMCs, obtained on the day of the yellow fever booster vaccination. The sequence was obtained from a man younger than 40 who received the YFV17D yellow fever vaccine. The CDR3 coding sequence is TGCAGTGCTACGACTAGCGGGATCAACAATGAGCAGTTCTTC. Translation: CSATTSGINNEQFF.